This is a list of T cell receptor beta chains from one sample in a study of blood T cell repertoires in COVID-19. Method: immunoSEQ multiplex PCR; TCRdb's copy keeps in-frame clones and lacks some. The repertoire holds around 100,000 clones, around 85% seen once, with more than 10% in the top ten. The sequenced material came from peripheral blood. All receptors derive from a human donor in a cohort sampled during active COVID-19. The CDR3 runs from the conserved cysteine through the conserved F or W. The D gene is left open where the match is weak. Clone size is stated in some rows and not others, as once, few, many or a class when expanded.

TRBV7-8,TRBJ1-2,TRBD1,-,TGTGCCAGCAGTTTTCAGGGGGTCGGCTACACCTTC,CASSFQGVGYTF
TRBV5-6,TRBJ1-2,-,-,TGTGCCAGCAGTCCAGGGGATAGGATCTATGGCTACACCTTC,CASSPGDRIYGYTF
TRBV29-1,TRBJ1-2,-,-,TGCAGCGTTGAGGCTGGCTACACCTTC,CSVEAGYTF
TRBV5-6,TRBJ2-1,TRBD2,-,TGTGCCAGCAGCACCTTCAGCGGGAGAAGGGATGAGCAGTTCTTC,CASSTFSGRRDEQFF
TRBV3-1/TRBV3-2,TRBJ2-5,-,-,TGTGCCAGCAGCCAAGGTGTCAGTCAAGAGACCCAGTACTTC,CASSQGVSQETQYF
TRBV6-1,TRBJ2-4,-,once,TGTGCCAGCAGTGAACCAGGGCCCGCCAAAAACATTCAGTACTTC,CASSEPGPAKNIQYF
TRBV18,TRBJ2-7,-,-,TGTGCCAGCTCACCACGGTCCGGGGACACCTACGAGCAGTACTTC,CASSPRSGDTYEQYF
TRBV7-9,TRBJ1-4,-,few,TGTGCCAGCAGCCTCGGACAGCTTCAGAATGAAAAACTGTTTTTT,CASSLGQLQNEKLFF
TRBV25-1,TRBJ2-5,TRBD2,-,TGTGCCAGCAGTGTCGGGAGGGAACAAGAGACCCAGTACTTC,CASSVGREQETQYF
TRBV5-1,TRBJ2-2,TRBD2,-,TGCGCCAGCAGCTTGGGAAGACTAGCGGGGGCGAACACCGGGGAGCTGTTTTTT,CASSLGRLAGANTGELFF
TRBV18,TRBJ2-2,TRBD2,-,TGTGCCAGCTCACCAGAGCGGGGGGGCCAAACCGGGGAGCTGTTTTTT,CASSPERGGQTGELFF
TRBV30,TRBJ1-1,-,-,TGTGCCTGGAGCCTGACAGAGAACACTGAAGCTTTCTTT,CAWSLTENTEAFF
TRBV6-6,TRBJ2-5,TRBD1,once,TGTGCCAGCAGCCTCGGGACAGGGGCCGCCGAGACCCAGTACTTC,CASSLGTGAAETQYF
TRBV2,TRBJ1-1,-,once,TGTGCCAGCAGTGTGGGGGGGCGCAACACTGAAGCTTTCTTT,CASSVGGRNTEAFF
TRBV7-9,TRBJ1-6,-,-,TGTGCCAGCAGCCCGACTGGCAATTCGAATTCACCCCTCCACTTT,CASSPTGNSNSPLHF
TRBV7-2,TRBJ1-1,-,few,TGTGCCAGCAGCTTCCAGGGGAGGGGTGAAGCTTTCTTT,CASSFQGRGEAFF
TRBV6-2/TRBV6-3,TRBJ2-7,-,-,TGTGCCAGCAGTTACTCGAGGTCGGGGGGCGCGCGTACGCCCCACGAGCAGTACTTC,CASSYSRSGGARTPHEQYF
TRBV5-1,TRBJ2-6,TRBD2,-,TGCGCCAGCAGCCTTACGGGACTAGCGGGATATGGGGCCAACGTCCTGACTTTC,CASSLTGLAGYGANVLTF
TRBV6-6,TRBJ1-1,TRBD1,-,TGTGCCAGCAGTCGAGGGACAGGGGGCTCCTTGAACACTGAAGCTTTCTTT,CASSRGTGGSLNTEAFF
TRBV5-6,TRBJ1-1,TRBD1,once,TGTGCCAGCAGCGTTGGACAGGCTGAAGCTTTCTTT,CASSVGQAEAFF
TRBV5-4,TRBJ2-7,TRBD2,-,TGTGCCAGCAGCAAGACTAGCGGGGGGACCTACGAGCAGTACTTC,CASSKTSGGTYEQYF
TRBV6-5,TRBJ2-5,TRBD1,-,TGTGCCAGCAGTTACTCGGGCAGGGGGCAAGAGACCCAGTACTTC,CASSYSGRGQETQYF
TRBV2,TRBJ2-1,TRBD1,-,TGTGCCAGCGGGAAAGGACAGGGGGAATACAATGAGCAGTTCTTC,CASGKGQGEYNEQFF
TRBV30,TRBJ1-5,-,-,TGTGCCTGGAGTGCAATTGACAGCGTCAATCAGCCCCAGCATTTT,CAWSAIDSVNQPQHF
TRBV6-6,TRBJ2-2,TRBD2,-,TGTGCCAGCAGTACATGGACTAGCGGGAGGATCGGGGAGCTGTTTTTT,CASSTWTSGRIGELFF
TRBV12-5,TRBJ1-5,-,-,TGTGCTAGTGGTTTGGGGTCAATCTCAGAGCCCCAGCATTTT,CASGLGSISEPQHF
TRBV7-9,TRBJ1-5,-,-,TGTGCCAGCAGCTTTCCAGGTCAGCCCCAGCATTTT,CASSFPGQPQHF
TRBV30,TRBJ1-2,-,-,TGTGCCTGGAGCCAACTGTACAACTATGGCTACACCTTC,CAWSQLYNYGYTF
TRBV6-6,TRBJ2-7,TRBD1,-,TGTGCCAGCCTGGATCAGGGGGCCTACGAGCAGTACTTC,CASLDQGAYEQYF
TRBV4-1,TRBJ2-2,-,-,TGCGCCAGCAGCCAAGCGAGGTTGGGCGGGGAGCTGTTTTTT,CASSQARLGGELFF
TRBV27,TRBJ2-4,-,-,TGTGCCAGCAGTTTACGCCAGGGCTTCAACATTCAGTACTTC,CASSLRQGFNIQYF
TRBV15,TRBJ2-7,TRBD2,-,TGTGCCACCAGGTTCCGGGAGGGCCGATCCTACGAGCAGTACTTC,CATRFREGRSYEQYF
TRBV9,TRBJ1-1,-,-,TGTGCCAGCAGCGCACAGGGAAGGGTTGCCACTGAAGCTTTCTTT,CASSAQGRVATEAFF
TRBV11-2,TRBJ1-3,-,few,TGTGCCCGGTACCTACAGTTCTCGTCTACTGGAAACACCATATATTTT,CARYLQFSSTGNTIYF
TRBV6-2/TRBV6-3,TRBJ2-5,-,-,TGTGCCAGCAGTTACCGTGGGGGGAGAGAGACCCAGTACTTC,CASSYRGGRETQYF
TRBV5-5,TRBJ1-2,TRBD1,-,TGTGCCAGCAGAACCGGGACAGGGAATGGCTACACCTTC,CASRTGTGNGYTF
TRBV18,TRBJ1-2,-,-,TGTGCCAGCTCACCGACAGTCGAGGACTATGGCTACACCTTC,CASSPTVEDYGYTF
TRBV6-6,TRBJ1-1,-,-,TGTGCCAGCAGCTCCGGGTCCCCGCCTGAAGCTTTCTTT,CASSSGSPPEAFF
TRBV2,TRBJ1-2,-,-,TGTGCCAGCAGGGAAACAGGGAAAGGCTACACCTTC,CASRETGKGYTF
TRBV9,TRBJ1-3,-,once,TGTGCCAGCAGCCCATCCGGGACATTCGACGGAAACACCATATATTTT,CASSPSGTFDGNTIYF
TRBV24-1,TRBJ2-3,-,-,TGTGCCACCAGAAGCGGGCCCACAGATACGCAGTATTTT,CATRSGPTDTQYF
TRBV11-2,TRBJ1-6,-,-,TGTGCCAGCATTATTGGCCCTGGGCGTAATTCACCCTTCCACTTT,CASIIGPGRNSPFHF
TRBV6-5,TRBJ1-1,TRBD1,-,TGTGCCAGCAGCCTACAGGGGAGAGCTTTCTTT,CASSLQGRAFF
TRBV7-2,TRBJ1-3,-,-,TGTGCCAGCAGCAACGTGTGGGGGCCTGGAAACACCATATATTTT,CASSNVWGPGNTIYF
TRBV19,TRBJ1-1,-,once,TGTGCCAGTAGTAGGGGGGGGAACACTGAAGCTTTCTTT,CASSRGGNTEAFF
TRBV6-2/TRBV6-3,TRBJ1-5,-,-,TGTGCCAGCAGTTGGGGGGAAGGGCAGCCCCAGCATTTT,CASSWGEGQPQHF
TRBV2,TRBJ2-5,TRBD1,-,TGTGCCGGAGGGGGACAGGGGACCCTCCAAGAGACCCAGTACTTC,CAGGGQGTLQETQYF
TRBV5-1,TRBJ2-2,-,-,TGCGCCAGCAGCGCGGGCCAAACCGGGGAGCTGTTTTTT,CASSAGQTGELFF
TRBV6-5,TRBJ1-6,-,-,TGTGCCAGCAGTCAACGAGGACCCCTCCACTTT,CASSQRGPLHF
TRBV7-9,TRBJ1-1,TRBD1,-,TGTGCCAGCAGTCCGGGACAGGGGTGGGCTGAAGCTTTCTTT,CASSPGQGWAEAFF
TRBV6-2/TRBV6-3,TRBJ2-6,-,-,TGTGCCAGCAGTTACTCCCAGTCTGGGGCCAACGTCCTGACTTTC,CASSYSQSGANVLTF
TRBV27,TRBJ1-2,-,-,TGTGCCAGCAGTTGGACATCCGATAACTATGGCTACACCTTC,CASSWTSDNYGYTF
TRBV7-2,TRBJ1-6,TRBD1,-,TGTGCCAGCAGCTTGACAGGGGAAAATTCACCCCTCCACTTT,CASSLTGENSPLHF